Below, 18 T cell receptor beta chains from the same sample are listed, as sequenced in a study of blood T cell repertoires in COVID-19. TCRdb's copy holds only in-frame clones and misses some; the assay was immunoSEQ multiplex PCR. This repertoire shows about 220,000 clones, over 75% found once; its top ten account for roughly 5%. Sample: peripheral blood. Receptors originate from a human donor in a cohort sampled during active COVID-19.

This chain connects TRBV12-1 to TRBJ1-1; the tabulated D call, TRBD1, remains unverified against the DNA. TRBV12-1 is deemed a pseudogene. The CDR3 sequence is 14 residues long. CDR3 amino acids: CASSFSEGDTEAFF. CDR3 bases: TGTGCCAGCAGCTTCAGTGAGGGGGACACTGAAGCTTTCTTT.

This chain links TRBV6-1 with TRBJ2-5, with TRBD2 matching 8 bases. Germline-derived CDR1 and CDR2 are MNHNS and SASEGT. The CDR3 has 17 amino acids. V trimming: 0 bases; J trimming: 4 bases; junction bases outside the gene matches: 10. CDR3 amino acids: CASSEAMGTRLGETQYF. In DNA, the CDR3 is TGTGCCAGCAGTGAAGCTATGGGGACTAGATTAGGAGAGACCCAGTACTTC.

V usage is TRBV7-9 and J usage is TRBJ2-7; 9 nucleotides match TRBD1. This CDR3 contains 15 residues. Trimming took 5 bases from V and 3 from J; bases not matched to a gene: 8. CDR1 and CDR2 from the germline V gene are SEHNR and FQNEAQ (reference sequence). CDR3 in amino acids: CASSPRLGQGYEQYF. CDR3 coding DNA: TGTGCCAGCAGCCCCCGATTGGGACAGGGCTACGAGCAGTACTTC.

The V gene is TRBV7-9, the J gene TRBJ2-1; 10 nucleotides match TRBD2. The CDR3 totals 16 residues. The V gene end was trimmed by 2 bases and the J gene end by 6 bases; junction bases not matched to a gene: 7. Per germline, CDR1 SEHNR and CDR2 FQNEAQ (reference sequence). In DNA form, the CDR3 reads TGTGCCAGCAGCTTACAGTCTAGCGGGAGTCGCAATGAGCAGTTCTTC. Protein sequence: CASSLQSSGSRNEQFF.

V usage is TRBV30 and J usage is TRBJ2-7; TRBD1 aligns across 9 bases. J gave up 0 bases and V 8 bases, and 5 bases lay outside the gene matches. Germline lookup yields CDR1 GTSNPN and CDR2 SVGIG (reference sequence). The CDR3 contains 13 residues. CDR3 sequence reads: CAGDRGSSYEQYF. The DNA of the CDR3 is TGTGCCGGCGACAGGGGGAGCTCCTACGAGCAGTACTTC.

This chain uses TRBV7-9 with TRBJ2-5; 7 bases match TRBD2. Trimming took 1 base from V and 4 from J; bases not matched to a gene: 12. The CDR3 is 17 amino acids. Looked up from germline, CDR1 is SEHNR and CDR2 is FQNEAQ (reference sequence). The CDR3 sequence: CASSLDEDREVLETQYF. CDR3 DNA: TGTGCCAGCAGCTTAGATGAGGACCGGGAGGTTCTAGAGACCCAGTACTTC.

Only a few counts were recorded for this clone. The chain has TRBV6-5 and TRBJ2-7; 11 bases line up with TRBD1. V gave up 7 bases and J gave up 6 bases; unmatched junction bases: 8. Germline-derived CDR1 and CDR2 are MNHEY and SVGAGI. There are 14 residues in the CDR3. CDR3 coding DNA: TGTGCCAGCACCTCGGGGGGGACAGGGGGCGAGCAGTACTTC. It specifies CASTSGGTGGEQYF.

This sequence joins TRBV5-1 and TRBJ2-1; D possibly corresponds to TRBD2 (7 bases). CDR3 size: 11 residues. Between the trimmed V and J ends, which lost 7 bases and 15 bases, there was a span of 17 bases. The germline gives CDR1 SGHRS, CDR2 YFSETQ. CDR3 sequence reads: CASFQGRESFF. CDR3 bases: TGCGCCAGCTTCCAGGGGAGGGAGTCGTTCTTC.

The chain carries TRBV2 and TRBJ1-1; 11 bases line up with TRBD1. Germline values: CDR1 SNHLY, CDR2 FYNNEI. The CDR3 spans 16 residues. V shed 6 bases, J shed 5 bases, and the junction held 11 bases outside the gene matches. The CDR3 sequence is CASSHPDRGPETEAFF. The CDR3 DNA is TGTGCCAGCAGCCATCCGGACAGGGGGCCTGAAACTGAAGCTTTCTTT.

This clone has only one observation. The gene calls are TRBV5-4 and TRBJ2-7, with D tentatively TRBD2 (6 bases). The V gene lost 3 bases and the J gene lost 3 bases, with 13 bases spanning the gap. The CDR3 is 14 residues long. Looked up from germline, CDR1 is SGHNT and CDR2 is YYREEE (reference sequence). Here the CDR3 DNA reads TGTGCCAGCAGCTCGATGGGGGGTGTCTACGAGCAGTACTTC. This codes for CASSSMGGVYEQYF. Combining the CDR3 with reference TRBV5-4 and TRBJ2-7 gives the whole variable domain ETGVTQSPTHLIKTRGQQVTLRCSSQSGHNTVSWYQQALGQGPQFIFQYYREEENGRGNFPPRFSGLQFPNYSSELNVNALELDDSALYLCASSSMGGVYEQYFGPGTRLTVT.

The chain links TRBV14 to TRBJ2-7, with 12 bases identical to TRBD2. The V and J ends lost 5 bases and 3 bases, in that order; junction bases with no gene match: 5. Germline CDR1 and CDR2: SGHDN and FVKESK. CDR3 size: 15 residues. In DNA, the CDR3 is TGTGCCAGCAGCTTTGGACTAGCGGGGCACTACGAGCAGTACTTC. Translation gives CASSFGLAGHYEQYF.

This chain connects TRBV6-6 to TRBJ1-5; D remains ambiguous. Germline V gene lookup returns CDR1 MNHNY and CDR2 SVGAGI (reference sequence). The CDR3 loop spans 12 amino acids. V gave up 5 bases and J gave up 5 bases, with 7 bases separating them. The CDR3 DNA is TGTGCCAGCAGTCCGAGGGATCAGCCCCAGCATTTT. Translation gives CASSPRDQPQHF.

This clone was seen a handful of times. The rearrangement joins TRBV5-4 to TRBJ2-1; D possibly corresponds to TRBD2 (6 bases). Trimming cost V 4 bases and J 10 bases, with 15 bases left between them. The length of the CDR3 is 13 residues. Germline-derived CDR1 and CDR2 are SGHNT and YYREEE (reference sequence). Here the CDR3 DNA reads TGTGCCAGCAGCCTCCTGGAGGGTGGGGAGCAGTTCTTC. Its protein is CASSLLEGGEQFF.

The chain employs TRBV2 and TRBJ2-3; 11 positions agree with TRBD2. Per germline, CDR1 SNHLY and CDR2 FYNNEI. V was clipped by 2 bases and J by 5 bases; unmatched bases: 3. There are 15 residues in the CDR3. CDR3 nucleotides: TGTGCCAGCAGTGAACTAGCGGGAGGTAAAGATACGCAGTATTTT. Its translation is CASSELAGGKDTQYF.

CDR3 nucleotide sequence: TGTGCCAGCAGCGGCCCAACTGGGACAGGGCTTGACGAGCAGTACTTC. Its translation: CASSGPTGTGLDEQYF. The J gene is TRBJ2-7, the V gene TRBV28; the match to TRBD1 covers 9 bases. Germline lookup yields CDR1 MDHEN and CDR2 SYDVKM. V trimming: 6 bases; J trimming: 5 bases; junction bases outside the gene matches: 14. This CDR3 contains 16 residues.

The chain couples TRBV28 to TRBJ2-3, with D tentatively TRBD2 (5 bases). CDR1 MDHEN and CDR2 SYDVKM come from the germline V gene. Trimming left V 6 bases short and J 3 bases short, with 13 bases between. The CDR3 contains 14 residues. This chain's CDR3 is CASRRLRGTDTQYF. The CDR3 nucleotides read TGTGCCAGCAGACGACTGCGAGGGACAGATACGCAGTATTTT.

V is TRBV5-4 and J is TRBJ1-1; D unclear. Germline CDR1 SGHNT, CDR2 YYREEE (reference sequence). The CDR3 length is 13 residues. V lost 2 bases and J 4 bases, leaving 9 bases between the germline ends. CDR3: CASSLGRGTEAFF. CDR3 nucleotide sequence: TGTGCCAGCAGCTTAGGCCGGGGCACTGAAGCTTTCTTT.

The V call is TRBV7-6, the J call TRBJ2-7, with TRBD1 as a possible D gene (6 bases). V was shortened by 1 base and J by 1 base, with 11 bases between the two germline ends. This CDR3 spans 15 amino acids. Germline V lookup: CDR1 SGHVS, CDR2 FNYEAQ. For the CDR3, the DNA is TGTGCCAGCAGCTTAGGCCAGGGGTGGTCCTACGAGCAGTACTTC. This translates into CASSLGQGWSYEQYF.